A selection of T cell receptor beta chains follows, all from one sample in a study of human T cells and chemical hapten exposure. TCRdb re-derived calls from the RACE reads in MiXCR, one entry per CDR3 protein. The sample shows fewer than 500,000 distinct CDR3 sequences, approximately 5% of them seen only once. The source was whole blood, collected in connection with sensitization to the hapten diphenylcyclopropenone (DPC). All receptors come from a woman aged 45-59 years with alopecia areata. Some clones in this sample may be carry-over from other donors' samples. Both conserved end residues are part of each CDR3. A D gene is named only where the DNA matches it firmly. Clone size, where shown, is once, few, many, or a class for clones that have expanded.

>16|NA|many|TRBJ2-3|TRBV10-3
TGTGCCATCAGGGGGGGAGCGGGACAAGACACAGATACGCAGTATTTT
CAIRGGAGQDTDTQYF
>18|TRBD2|few|TRBJ2-3|TRBV4-2
TGTGCCAGCAGCCAAGACCGACTAGCGGGAGCTGTCACAGATACGCAGTATTTT
CASSQDRLAGAVTDTQYF
>15|NA|few|TRBJ2-7|TRBV14
TGTGCCAGCAGCCCGCTCCGAGCGGTCTCCTACGAGCAGTACTTC
CASSPLRAVSYEQYF
>16|TRBD1|many|TRBJ2-4|TRBV5-6
TGTGCCAGCAGCAATACAGGGGAGCTAGCCAAAAACATTCAGTACTTC
CASSNTGELAKNIQYF
>18|TRBD2|few|TRBJ2-3|TRBV3-1
TGTGCCAGCAGCCAAGATGGGCTAGCGGGGGGGAAGCAGGATACGCAGTATTTT
CASSQDGLAGGKQDTQYF
>14|NA|many|TRBJ1-2|TRBV30
TGTGCCTGCCACCCTGGATGGGGTAACTATGGCTACACCTTC
CACHPGWGNYGYTF
>14|TRBD1|many|TRBJ1-1|TRBV6-6
TGTGCCAGCAGTAAGACAGGGACGAACACTGAAGCTTTCTTT
CASSKTGTNTEAFF
>18|TRBD2|many|TRBJ2-3|TRBV5-1
TGCGCCAGCCGAACCGGGACTAGCGCCCACCCCTCAGCAGATACGCAGTATTTT
CASRTGTSAHPSADTQYF
>15|NA|few|TRBJ2-2|TRBV11-3
TGTGCCAGCAGCTCAAAAGGGTCGGCCACCGGGGAGCTGTTTTTT
CASSSKGSATGELFF
>13|TRBD1|many|TRBJ2-2|TRBV5-4
TGTGCCAGCAGCTTGGCAGGGGGAGGGGAGCTGTTTTTT
CASSLAGGGELFF
>15|NA|many|TRBJ2-6|TRBV5-1
TGCGCCAGCAGCTTGGGCAGCTCTGGGGCCAACGTCCTGACTTTC
CASSLGSSGANVLTF
>14|TRBD1|many|TRBJ1-2|TRBV4-1
TGCGCCAGCAGCCAAGAGACAGGGAACTATGGCTACACCTTC
CASSQETGNYGYTF
>16|TRBD1|NA|TRBJ2-3|TRBV25-1
TGTGCCAGCAGCCCCGAAACAGGGGCTAGCACAGATACGCAGTATTTT
CASSPETGASTDTQYF
>11|NA|many|TRBJ1-1|TRBV29-1
TGCATGGTAAGGGTGAACACTGAAGCTTTCTTT
CMVRVNTEAFF
>15|NA|many|TRBJ2-7|TRBV3-1
TGTGCCAGCAGCCAATTAAGCGGGCCCTCCTACGAGCAGTACTTC
CASSQLSGPSYEQYF
>14|TRBD1|many|TRBJ1-5|TRBV6-6
TGTGCCAGCAGTCTTGGACAGGGCCCAAGGGCCCAGCATTTT
CASSLGQGPRAQHF
>15|NA|many|TRBJ1-6|TRBV4-2
TGTGCCAGCAGCCAAGAGGTCAGCGGTAATTCACCCCTCCACTTT
CASSQEVSGNSPLHF
>13|TRBD1|many|TRBJ1-5|TRBV19
TGTGCCAGCCGGGGACAGGGGGCACAGCCCCAGCATTTT
CASRGQGAQPQHF
>14|NA|many|TRBJ2-1|TRBV12-3/TRBV12-4
TGTGCCAGCATTCCCAGGGGAAGGTTTAATGAGCAGTTCTTC
CASIPRGRFNEQFF
>15|NA|NA|TRBJ2-7|TRBV10-3
TGTGCCATCAGTGAGTCCACTTCCCTTCGGAACGAGCAGTACTTC
CAISESTSLRNEQYF
>15|NA|few|TRBJ1-1|TRBV12-3/TRBV12-4
TGTGCCAGCAGTCCCTCGGCCGGGCCGGAGACTGAAGCTTTCTTT
CASSPSAGPETEAFF
>14|NA|NA|TRBJ1-6|TRBV19
TGTGCCAGTACCGGGGGCCCCTATAATTCACCCCTCCACTTT
CASTGGPYNSPLHF
>15|TRBD1|NA|TRBJ2-7|TRBV7-9
TGTGCCAGCAGCTTACCCGACAGGGGACCACTCGAGCAGTACTTC
CASSLPDRGPLEQYF
>14|TRBD2|many|TRBJ2-2|TRBV12-3/TRBV12-4
TGTGCCAGCAGTCCGGGACTAGGGGCCGGGGAGCTGTTTTTT
CASSPGLGAGELFF
>15|NA|few|TRBJ2-3|TRBV7-9
TGTGCCAGCAGCTTAGCGTCAGCTTTCACAGATACGCAGTATTTT
CASSLASAFTDTQYF
>11|TRBD1|many|TRBJ2-7|TRBV6-6
TGTGCCAGCAGTCCCGGCAGGGGGAAGTACTTC
CASSPGRGKYF
>13|NA|many|TRBJ1-1|TRBV12-3/TRBV12-4
TGTGCCAGCAGCCCAGACGCCAACACTGAAGCTTTCTTT
CASSPDANTEAFF
>16|NA|many|TRBJ1-3|TRBV4-2
TGTGCCAGCAGCCAGCTTTCGACGGGAAAAAAAAACACCATATATTTT
CASSQLSTGKKNTIYF
>16|NA|few|TRBJ2-4|TRBV24-1
TGTGCCACCAGTTCGTCGGACAGCTTCACTGGGGACATTCAGTACTTC
CATSSSDSFTGDIQYF
>15|NA|few|TRBJ1-1|TRBV6-5
TGTGCCAGCAGTTATAACGGCGCTTCGAACACTGAAGCTTTCTTT
CASSYNGASNTEAFF
>14|NA|many|TRBJ1-1|TRBV3-1
TGTGCCAGCAGCGGGCGAAGCATGAACACTGAAGCTTTCTTT
CASSGRSMNTEAFF
>15|NA|few|TRBJ2-6|TRBV19
TGTGCCAGTAGTCCGCAGGAGTCTGGGGCCAACGTCCTGACTTTC
CASSPQESGANVLTF
>15|NA|NA|TRBJ1-5|TRBV19
TGTGCCAGTAGTATTTCTTGGCAGCTTAATCAGCCCCAGCATTTT
CASSISWQLNQPQHF
>15|NA|NA|TRBJ1-4|TRBV7-2
TGTGCCAGCAGCTTCTGGCCGGCAACTAATGAAAAACTGTTTTTT
CASSFWPATNEKLFF
>13|NA|many|TRBJ1-2|TRBV5-6
TGTGCCAGCAGCGCCGGGACAATCGGCCCCTCCACCTTC
CASSAGTIGPSTF
>14|NA|few|TRBJ2-3|TRBV2
TGTGCCAGCAGTCCCCCTCCCCCGGTAGATACGCAGTATTTT
CASSPPPPVDTQYF
>17|TRBD2|few|TRBJ2-1|TRBV4-3
TGCGCCAGCAGCCATCTACTAGCGGGAGAAGTCTACAATGAGCAGTTCTTC
CASSHLLAGEVYNEQFF
>15|NA|NA|TRBJ2-4|TRBV6-5
TGTGCCAGCAGTTACTCGAACGGAAGGGGAAACATTCAGTACTTC
CASSYSNGRGNIQYF
>15|NA|many|TRBJ2-3|TRBV9
TGTGCCAGCAGCGTAGAAGCAGGGGGCACAGATACGCAGTATTTT
CASSVEAGGTDTQYF
>16|TRBD2|few|TRBJ2-1|TRBV3-1
TGTGCCAGCAGCCATTACCGGCTGACTAGCGGGAATGAGCAGTTCTTC
CASSHYRLTSGNEQFF
>14|TRBD1|few|TRBJ1-1|TRBV12-3/TRBV12-4
TGTGCCAGCAGTAAGACAGGGTTCGACACTGAAGCTTTCTTT
CASSKTGFDTEAFF
>14|NA|few|TRBJ1-1|TRBV5-6
TGTGCCAGCAGCCGGGACCCCCAAGGGGCTGAAGCTTTCTTT
CASSRDPQGAEAFF
>12|NA|few|TRBJ2-7|TRBV27
TGTGCCAGCAGTTCCGGGGGGCCGGAGCAGTACTTC
CASSSGGPEQYF
>20|TRBD1|few|TRBJ2-7|TRBV6-2/TRBV6-3
TGTGCCAGCAGTTACCCCTCACCGTGGACAGGGGCCGGGAAACCCTACGAGCAGTACTTC
CASSYPSPWTGAGKPYEQYF
>15|NA|NA|TRBJ2-5|TRBV6-1
TGTGCCAGCAGTACTAGTCGCCCGGATAAAGAGACCCAGTACTTC
CASSTSRPDKETQYF
>15|TRBD1|many|TRBJ1-2|TRBV27
TGTGCCAGCAGTCTACTTGCCGGGACAGTGGGCGGCTACACCTTC
CASSLLAGTVGGYTF